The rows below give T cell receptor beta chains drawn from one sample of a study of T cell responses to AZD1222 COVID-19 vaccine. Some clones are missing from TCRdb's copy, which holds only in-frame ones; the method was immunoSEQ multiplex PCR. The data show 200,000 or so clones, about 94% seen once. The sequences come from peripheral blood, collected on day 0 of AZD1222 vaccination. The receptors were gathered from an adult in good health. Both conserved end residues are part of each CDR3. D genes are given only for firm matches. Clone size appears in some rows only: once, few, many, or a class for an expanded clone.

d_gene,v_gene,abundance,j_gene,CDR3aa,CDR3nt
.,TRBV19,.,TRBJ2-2,CASIPGPGTGELFF,TGTGCCAGTATTCCGGGACCGGGAACCGGGGAGCTGTTTTTT
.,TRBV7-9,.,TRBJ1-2,CASSQARVSNYGYTF,TGTGCCAGCAGCCAGGCCAGGGTCTCTAACTATGGCTACACCTTC
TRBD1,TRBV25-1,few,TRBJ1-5,CASSGKSTGAHGNQPQHF,TGTGCCAGCAGTGGCAAATCAACAGGGGCACACGGCAATCAGCCCCAGCATTTT
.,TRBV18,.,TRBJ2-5,CASSPASQETQYF,TGTGCCAGCTCACCAGCTAGCCAAGAGACCCAGTACTTC
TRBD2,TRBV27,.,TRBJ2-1,CASSRWTDISGSWDNEQFF,TGTGCCAGCAGTCGATGGACTGACATTAGCGGGAGCTGGGACAATGAGCAGTTCTTC
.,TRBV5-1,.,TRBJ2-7,CASSLGTASYEQYF,TGCGCCAGCAGCTTGGGGACAGCTTCCTACGAGCAGTACTTC
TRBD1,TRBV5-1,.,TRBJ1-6,CASSQGAKSPLHF,TGCGCCAGCAGCCAGGGGGCTAAGTCACCCCTCCACTTT
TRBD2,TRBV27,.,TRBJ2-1,CASRSRGTTYNEQFF,TGTGCCAGCAGGAGTCGCGGGACTACCTACAATGAGCAGTTCTTC
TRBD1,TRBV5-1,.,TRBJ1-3,CASSPGQGGGNTIYF,TGCGCCAGCAGTCCCGGACAGGGTGGTGGAAACACCATATATTTT
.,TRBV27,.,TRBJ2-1,CASSPGHNEQFF,TGTGCCAGCTCCCCCGGGCACAATGAGCAGTTCTTC
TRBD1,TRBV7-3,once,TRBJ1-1,CASSLSGTGGSGSEAFF,TGTGCCAGCAGCCTCTCCGGGACAGGGGGCTCAGGTAGTGAAGCTTTCTTT
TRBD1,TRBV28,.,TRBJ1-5,CASSLAQGGQPQHF,TGTGCCAGCAGTTTAGCTCAGGGGGGTCAGCCCCAGCATTTT
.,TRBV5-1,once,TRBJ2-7,CASSTLTSYEQYF,TGCGCCAGCAGCACACTAACTAGCTACGAGCAGTACTTC
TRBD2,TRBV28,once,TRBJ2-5,CASSRGLAGEETQYF,TGTGCCAGCAGTCGGGGACTAGCGGGGGAAGAGACCCAGTACTTC
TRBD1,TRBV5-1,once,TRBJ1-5,CASSPGTGVPLNQPQHF,TGCGCCAGCAGCCCCGGGACAGGGGTCCCCCTCAATCAGCCCCAGCATTTT
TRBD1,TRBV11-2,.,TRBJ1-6,CASTGRGRTDSPLHF,TGTGCCAGCACCGGCAGGGGGCGAACGGATTCACCCCTCCACTTT
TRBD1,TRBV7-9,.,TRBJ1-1,CASGLSRTGGYTEAFF,TGTGCCAGCGGGCTTAGTCGGACAGGGGGGTATACTGAAGCTTTCTTT
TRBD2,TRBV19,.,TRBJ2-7,CASAGLAGGQAYEQYF,TGTGCCAGTGCTGGACTAGCGGGAGGGCAAGCCTACGAGCAGTACTTC
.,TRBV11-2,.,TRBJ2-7,CASSLGDYEQYF,TGTGCCAGCAGCTTAGGAGACTACGAGCAGTACTTC
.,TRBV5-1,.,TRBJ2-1,CASSFVWNEQFF,TGCGCCAGCAGCTTCGTCTGGAATGAGCAGTTCTTC
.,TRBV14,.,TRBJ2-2,CASSQDGGIYTGELFF,TGTGCCAGCAGCCAAGATGGGGGGATTTACACCGGGGAGCTGTTTTTT
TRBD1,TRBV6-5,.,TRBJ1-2,CASRQPGQGDGYTF,TGTGCCAGCAGGCAGCCGGGACAGGGCGACGGCTACACCTTC
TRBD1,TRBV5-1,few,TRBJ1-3,CASSLGPGGVSGNTIYF,TGCGCCAGCAGCTTGGGTCCAGGGGGAGTCTCTGGAAACACCATATATTTT
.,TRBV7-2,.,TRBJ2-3,CASSPGRAPDTQYF,TGTGCCAGCAGCCCGGGTAGGGCCCCAGATACGCAGTATTTT
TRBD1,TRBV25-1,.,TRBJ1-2,CASSSRLHRGEGYTF,TGTGCCAGCAGTTCCAGACTGCACAGGGGAGAGGGCTACACCTTC
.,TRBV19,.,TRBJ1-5,CASSIVGVQPQHF,TGTGCCAGTAGTATAGTGGGGGTCCAGCCCCAGCATTTT
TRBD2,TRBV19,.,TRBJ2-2,CASSIAGAGGPNTGELFF,TGTGCCAGTAGTATAGCGGGAGCGGGAGGGCCTAACACCGGGGAGCTGTTTTTT
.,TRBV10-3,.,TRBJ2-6,CAISAPGVGANVLTF,TGTGCCATCAGTGCCCCAGGGGTTGGGGCCAACGTCCTGACTTTC
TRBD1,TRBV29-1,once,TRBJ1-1,CGGSTGFVNTEAFF,TGCGGGGGGTCGACAGGGTTCGTGAACACTGAAGCTTTCTTT
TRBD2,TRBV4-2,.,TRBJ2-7,CASSQDSLEASGSSYEQYF,TGTGCCAGCAGCCAAGATTCCCTGGAGGCTAGCGGGAGCTCCTACGAGCAGTACTTC